One T cell receptor beta chain is described in this entry. The antigen remains unidentified. The data belong to a study of shared clonotypes between healthy human individuals. Deep was the level at which the assay was run. This table comes from immunoSEQ multiplex PCR, and its TCRdb copy is limited to in-frame clones, with some not included. The sample lists millions of clones, approximately 93% occurring once. General study findings and limits: It was only blood that was sampled, and tissue repertoires likely differ. Genetic and exposure-history diversity was limited by the few donors.

The J segment lost 10 bases and the V segment lost 5 bases, leaving 18 bases of the junction unmatched. The germline gives CDR1 SGHTA, CDR2 FQGNSA. The CDR3 runs to 16 residues. V and J are TRBV7-2 and TRBJ1-2; 8 bases are a match to TRBD1. The clonotype originates from a man between 18 and 35 years old in good health. Some clones in this sample may be carry-over from other donors' samples. Input material: naive CD4+ T cells from PBMCs. Subset here: CD45RA+ positively selected. The CDR3: CASSPPGGRLWSDYTF. The DNA of the CDR3 is TGTGCCAGCAGCCCCCCAGGGGGCCGTCTATGGAGTGACTACACCTTC.